This entry lists 21 T cell receptor beta chains sequenced from one sample in a study of T cells in Graves' hyperthyroidism and ophthalmopathy. Amplification of TCR beta CDR3 regions used RNA as the template. First-round RT-PCR of the TCR CDR3 relied on the HTBI primer set. TCRdb re-derived calls from the multiplex PCR reads in MiXCR, one entry per CDR3 protein. The sample includes a few hundred thousand distinct CDR3 sequences, about 13% of them seen just once. The sequenced material came from blood. The receptor set was obtained from a man aged 25 to 40 with Graves' hyperthyroidism that later progressed to Graves' ophthalmopathy.

This clonotype was counted a few times. The gene calls are TRBV5-1 and TRBJ2-5; D gene unclear. Germline CDR1 reads SGHRS; CDR2 reads YFSETQ. Trimming took off 3 bases at V and 4 bases at J, with 10 bases between the two ends. The CDR3 is 13 residues long. The CDR3 loop is CASSSLLGETQYF. Here the CDR3 DNA reads TGCGCCAGCAGCTCTCTTTTGGGAGAGACCCAGTACTTC. Full variable domain (rest looked up from reference TRBV5-1 and TRBJ2-5): KAGVTQTPRYLIKTRGQQVTLSCSPISGHRSVSWYQQTPGQGLQFLFEYFSETQRNKGNFPGRFSGRQFSNSRSEMNVSTLELGDSALYLCASSSLLGETQYFGPGTRLLVL.

This clonotype was recorded many times. The rearrangement joins TRBV11-2 to TRBJ2-3; weak D call: TRBD2 (6 bases). This CDR3 comprises 15 residues. Germline V lookup: CDR1 SGHAT, CDR2 FQNNGV. Trimming took off 3 bases at V and 1 base at J, with 11 bases between the two ends. The CDR3 nucleotides read TGTGCCAGCAGCTTCGAGGGACTTCGCACAGATACGCAGTATTTT. It translates to CASSFEGLRTDTQYF.

This clonotype came up a few times. The chain recombines TRBV12-3 or TRBV12-4 with TRBJ2-2; no clear D. The ends were cut back, 10 bases at V and 4 bases at J, with 13 bases in the middle. The CDR3 length is 13 residues. The CDR3 sequence is CAIPDGVTGELFF. The CDR3 DNA follows: TGTGCCATCCCGGACGGCGTCACCGGGGAGCTGTTTTTT.

The V call is TRBV18, the J call TRBJ2-7; D could derive from TRBD1 or TRBD2 (5 bases each). The germline CDR1 and CDR2 sequences are KGHSH and LQKENI. Trimming pared 0 bases from V and 0 bases from J, leaving 15 bases between. The CDR3 covers 17 residues. The CDR3 region is CASSPPIYGTSSYEQYF. CDR3 DNA sequence: TGTGCCAGCTCACCACCTATATATGGGACGAGCTCCTACGAGCAGTACTTC.

Many counts were recorded for this clonotype. The V call is TRBV30, the J call TRBJ1-1, with D unclear. Germline CDR1 and CDR2: GTSNPN and SVGIG (reference sequence). The V gene lost 0 bases and the J gene lost 6 bases, with 17 bases spanning the gap. CDR3 length: 15 amino acids. As DNA, the CDR3 is TGTGCCTGGAGTGTCCTAGTCCTGTCGGGCGCTGAAGCTTTCTTT. Translating it yields CAWSVLVLSGAEAFF. The variable domain in full, with the rest retrieved from reference TRBV30 and TRBJ1-1, is SQTIHQWPATLVQPVGSPLSLECTVEGTSNPNLYWYRQAAGRGLQLLFYSVGIGQISSEVPQNLSASRPQDRQFILSSKKLLLSDSGFYLCAWSVLVLSGAEAFFGQGTRLTVV.

This sequence joins TRBV6-1 and TRBJ1-2; 8 positions agree with TRBD1. This CDR3 is built from 13 residues. Germline V gene data show CDR1 as MNHNS and CDR2 as SASEGT. Trimming took 5 bases from V and 7 from J; bases not matched to a gene: 6. CDR3 coding DNA: TGTGCCAGCAGTCCTCGGACAGGGACTGGCTACACCTTC. Residues: CASSPRTGTGYTF.

This clonotype was counted only a few times. The chain employs TRBV5-6 and TRBJ2-3, with 10 bases that match TRBD2. The CDR3 is 16 amino acids. Trimming cost V 0 bases and J 2 bases; bases outside gene matches: 3. Germline-derived CDR1 and CDR2 are SGHDT and YYEEEE. CDR3 sequence: CASSLALAGVTDTQYF. CDR3 coding DNA: TGTGCCAGCAGCTTGGCCCTAGCGGGGGTCACAGATACGCAGTATTTT.

This clonotype appeared many times. The chain is built from TRBV11-3 and TRBJ1-2; no reliable D call. V lost 1 base to trimming and J lost 4 bases, with 7 bases between them. Germline V CDR1 and CDR2: SGHNT, YENEEA. This CDR3 spans 13 amino acids. The DNA of the CDR3 is TGTGCCAGCAGCTTAGGGGATGCCTATGGCTACACCTTC. This sequence encodes CASSLGDAYGYTF.

This clonotype has ten or more counts. This chain joins TRBV11-2 and TRBJ2-7; D uncertain. Trimming took 0 bases from V and 2 from J, leaving 5 bases between them. CDR1 SGHAT and CDR2 FQNNGV come from the germline V gene. This CDR3 has 13 amino acids. CDR3 amino acids: CASSLETTYEQYF. The DNA for the CDR3 is TGTGCCAGCAGCTTAGAGACAACCTACGAGCAGTACTTC. Full variable domain (missing parts from reference TRBV11-2 and TRBJ2-7): EAGVAQSPRYKIIEKRQSVAFWCNPISGHATLYWYQQILGQGPKLLIQFQNNGVVDDSQLPKDRFSAERLKGVDSTLKIQPAKLEDSAVYLCASSLETTYEQYFGPGTRLTVT.

In regard to this clonotype: This may be a read error, as it is one base from a much larger clone. Here the CDR3 reads CGISEGLDSYNEQFF. The CDR3 region has the DNA TGTGGCATCAGTGAGGGACTAGATTCCTACAATGAGCAGTTCTTC. V is TRBV10-3 and J is TRBJ2-1, with 8 positions matching TRBD2. The CDR3 is 15 amino acids. Looked up from germline, CDR1 is ENHRY and CDR2 is SYGVKD.

The rearrangement links TRBV5-1 to TRBJ2-2; TRBD1 might be the D (5 bases). There are 16 residues in the CDR3. Germline-derived CDR1 and CDR2 are SGHRS and YFSETQ. V was shortened by 0 bases and J by 0 bases, with 9 bases between the two germline ends. CDR3 nucleotides: TGCGCCAGCAGCTTGGTGGCAGGGACGAACACCGGGGAGCTGTTTTTT. Translating gives CASSLVAGTNTGELFF.

The chain couples TRBV19 to TRBJ1-2; a weak D match, TRBD1 (5 bases). Germline V gives CDR1 LNHDA, CDR2 SQIVND (reference sequence). This CDR3 has 16 amino acids. The V end lost 5 bases, the J end lost 0 bases, and 16 bases lay between the germline ends. Here the CDR3 reads CASSSASGLSNYGYTF. CDR3 sequence (DNA): TGTGCCAGTAGTTCTGCCTCGGGACTCTCTAACTATGGCTACACCTTC.

The chain is built from TRBV9 and TRBJ1-6; TRBD1 might be the D (5 bases). The CDR3 runs 17 residues. The germline V gene encodes CDR1 SGDLS and CDR2 YYNGEE. The V and J ends lost 4 bases and 5 bases respectively, with 19 bases between them. The CDR3 DNA is TGTGCCAGCAGCTCAAGCATAAGGGGTGTTGATAATTCACCCCTCCACTTT. It is translated as CASSSSIRGVDNSPLHF.

As DNA, the CDR3 is TGTGCCAGCAGTCGGGACATTCATAGCAATCAGCCCCAGCATTTT. Its translation: CASSRDIHSNQPQHF. This chain connects TRBV6-1 to TRBJ1-5; maybe TRBD1 (6 bases). The V and J ends lost 5 bases and 0 bases respectively, with 11 bases between them. The CDR3 is 15 residues long. Germline loops: CDR1 MNHNS, CDR2 SASEGT.

This clonotype has a count of ten or more. This chain uses TRBV7-8 with TRBJ1-1; perhaps TRBD1 as D (5 bases). V lost 2 bases to trimming and J lost 3 bases, with 10 bases between them. This CDR3 is built from 14 residues. Looked up from germline, CDR1 is SGHVS and CDR2 is FQNEAQ. CDR3 sequence: CASSLSGHHTEAFF. The CDR3 region has the DNA TGTGCCAGCAGCTTAAGTGGACACCACACTGAAGCTTTCTTT.

Many counts were recorded for this clonotype. CDR3 in DNA: TGCAGTGTCCCACCGGGGCCGATAGATACGCAGTATTTT. Protein: CSVPPGPIDTQYF. The V and J genes are TRBV20-1 and TRBJ2-3, with D perhaps being TRBD1 or TRBD2 (5 bases each). Deletions cut 7 bases from V and 5 bases from J, with 16 bases between. This CDR3 region has 13 residues. Germline V CDR1 and CDR2: DFQATT, SNEGSKA (reference sequence).

At least ten counts were recorded for this clonotype. The V call is TRBV7-2, the J call TRBJ2-7; 9 bases match TRBD2. The CDR3 covers 14 residues. The trim removed 6 bases at V and 1 base at J, leaving 4 bases unmatched. In germline, CDR1 is SGHTA, CDR2 FQGNSA. In nucleotides, the CDR3 is TGTGCCAGCAGGCTAAGCGGGGGGTCCTACGAGCAGTACTTC. Translation: CASRLSGGSYEQYF.

This clonotype appeared many times. The chain has TRBV5-1 and TRBJ1-2; TRBD1 aligns across 7 bases. The V gene end was trimmed by 2 bases and the J gene end by 3 bases; junction bases not matched to a gene: 7. The CDR3 is 15 residues long. CDR1 SGHRS and CDR2 YFSETQ come from the germline V gene. CDR3 DNA: TGCGCCAGCAGCTTAATGATTACAGGGGACTATGGCTACACCTTC. Protein product: CASSLMITGDYGYTF.

This clonotype was picked up many times. The V and J genes are TRBV29-1 and TRBJ2-2; TRBD2 might be the D (5 bases). The CDR3 has 13 residues. Germline CDR1 SQVTM, CDR2 ANQGSEA. V dropped 3 bases and J dropped 1 base, with 6 bases sitting between them. CDR3 in amino acids: CSVDRGNTGELFF. In nucleotides, the CDR3 is TGCAGCGTTGATCGGGGGAACACCGGGGAGCTGTTTTTT.

This clonotype appeared a few times. The V call is TRBV6-1, the J call TRBJ1-5, with TRBD1 matching 10 bases. CDR3 length: 19 residues. V shed 1 base and J 2 bases; nucleotides not matched to a gene: 11. In germline, CDR1 is MNHNS, CDR2 SASEGT. DNA for the CDR3: TGTGCCAGCAGTGAAGGTGTCGGGACAGGGGTCTTTGGCAATCAGCCCCAGCATTTT. As protein: CASSEGVGTGVFGNQPQHF.

This clonotype is a singleton in its sample. The rearrangement uses TRBV25-1 and TRBJ1-2; tentatively, D is TRBD1 (6 bases). This CDR3 has 11 amino acids. Germline V gene sequence: CDR1 MGHDK, CDR2 SYGVNS. Deletions cut 11 bases from V and 7 bases from J, with 14 bases between. CDR3: CAYRALGGYTF. The DNA of the CDR3 is TGTGCCTACAGGGCCCTCGGTGGCTACACCTTC.